These 26 T cell receptor beta chains share one sample of origin, sequenced in a study of tumor-infiltrating lymphocytes in oesophageal squamous cell carcinoma. MiXCR, applied by TCRdb to the PCR reads, yields one record per CDR3 protein. The sample records approximately 12,000 distinct CDR3 sequences, 45% to 65% being singletons. Sequenced input: esophageal tumor tissue. The source is a male donor with esophageal squamous cell carcinoma.

The gene calls are TRBV7-4 and TRBJ1-6; 9 nucleotides match TRBD1. The CDR3 loop spans 14 amino acids. The V segment lost 5 bases and the J segment 9 bases; nucleotides outside the gene matches: 5. Germline-derived CDR1 and CDR2 are SGHVT and SQSDAQ. The CDR3 protein is CASSVGTGTSPLHF. DNA of the CDR3: TGTGCCAGCAGCGTGGGGACAGGGACTTCACCCCTCCACTTT.

This rearrangement joins TRBV28 to TRBJ1-6; 9 bases line up with TRBD1. The V gene end was trimmed by 6 bases and the J gene end by 19 bases; junction bases not matched to a gene: 13. The CDR3 covers 13 residues. Germline CDR1 is MDHEN and CDR2 is SYDVKM. This CDR3 is CASRGTGIMEQHF. CDR3 nucleotide sequence: TGTGCCAGCAGAGGGACAGGGATTATGGAGCAGCACTTT.

The CDR3 sequence: CASSLGGQRTGELFF. The DNA for the CDR3 is TGTGCCAGCAGCTTGGGAGGACAGAGGACCGGGGAGCTGTTTTTT. The V call is TRBV7-3, the J call TRBJ2-2; perhaps D is TRBD1 or TRBD2 (6 bases each). Germline CDR1 and CDR2: SGHTA and FQGTGA. The V gene lost 3 bases and the J gene lost 5 bases, with 13 bases spanning the gap. The CDR3 runs 15 residues.

This clonotype was observed a single time. V is TRBV4-1 and J is TRBJ2-3; D not certain. V lost 2 bases, J lost 6 bases, and 9 bases lay in between. This CDR3 has 13 residues. Germline lookup yields CDR1 MGHRA and CDR2 YSYEKL. Written as DNA, the CDR3 is TGCGCCAGCAGCCAACTTCCCTGGGATACGCAGTATTTT. Translated: CASSQLPWDTQYF.

With regard to this clonotype: One end of the junction varies from germline; a read error may be responsible. The chain uses TRBV6-1 and TRBJ2-4; D not certain. Germline V gives CDR1 MNHNS, CDR2 SASEGT. The length of the CDR3 is 15 residues. The CDR3: CASINHSSYNSPLHF. The CDR3 DNA follows: TGTGCCAGTATCAATCACAGCTCCTATAATTCACCCCTCCACTTC.

The gene calls are TRBV27 and TRBJ1-1; the D is unclear. The CDR3 runs to 15 residues. The germline CDR1 and CDR2 sequences are MNHEY and SMNVEV (reference sequence). Trimming cost V 2 bases and J 3 bases, with 13 bases left between them. CDR3: CASSLLSPGYTEAFF. CDR3 coding DNA: TGTGCCAGCAGTTTACTCTCCCCTGGGTACACTGAAGCTTTCTTT.

This clonotype has ten or more counts. The chain employs TRBV12-3 or TRBV12-4 and TRBJ1-1; D remains ambiguous. This CDR3 has 14 residues. Between the trimmed V and J ends, which lost 6 bases and 0 bases, there was a span of 11 bases. Written as DNA, the CDR3 is TGTGCCAGCAGCTTCGGCAGGATGAACACTGAAGCTTTCTTT. Translated, it gives CASSFGRMNTEAFF.

This clonotype is medium-sized within its sample. The chain combines TRBV11-3 with TRBJ2-3; D unclear. This CDR3 comprises 21 residues. V gave up 2 bases and J gave up 1 base, with 28 bases separating them. The germline CDR1 and CDR2 sequences are SGHNT and YENEEA. CDR3: CASSLWSLEHFFFQRTDTQYF. For the CDR3, the DNA is TGTGCCAGCAGCTTATGGTCGTTGGAGCACTTTTTTTTTCAGCGCACAGATACGCAGTATTTT. Full variable domain (outside the CDR3, taken from reference TRBV11-3 and TRBJ2-3): EAGVVQSPRYKIIEKKQPVAFWCNPISGHNTLYWYLQNLGQGPELLIRYENEEAVDDSQLPKDRFSAERLKGVDSTLKIQPAELGDSAVYLCASSLWSLEHFFFQRTDTQYFGPGTRLTVL.

The sample holds many counts of this clonotype. The chain has TRBV7-2 and TRBJ2-1; TRBD2 aligns across 10 bases. Germline V CDR1 and CDR2: SGHTA, FQGNSA. This CDR3 is built from 16 residues. J was trimmed by 4 bases and V by 1 base; bases with no gene match: 4. The CDR3 spells CASSLGRTSGYNEQFF. As DNA, the CDR3 is TGTGCCAGCAGCTTAGGCAGGACTAGCGGATACAATGAGCAGTTCTTC.

The CDR3 coding sequence is TGTGCCAGCAGCTCAGCCGGGACAGGGAGCAATGAGCAGTTCTTC. Translated, it gives CASSSAGTGSNEQFF. The genes are TRBV7-3 and TRBJ2-1; TRBD1 aligns across 9 bases. V lost 4 bases, J lost 6 bases, and 7 bases stayed unmatched. Germline CDR1 reads SGHTA; CDR2 reads FQGTGA. This CDR3 region has 15 residues.

The chain joins TRBV7-2 to TRBJ2-5; D is tentatively TRBD1 or TRBD2 (6 bases each). From germline, CDR1 is SGHTA and CDR2 FQGNSA. CDR3 length: 15 amino acids. Between the trimmed V and J ends, which lost 7 bases and 4 bases, there was a span of 19 bases. The CDR3 DNA sequence: TGTGCCAGCAACCAATTTCGGGGGCTTGGAGAGACCCAGTACTTC. Translated, it gives CASNQFRGLGETQYF.

This clonotype was detected a few times. Given the absence of the conserved phenylalanine or tryptophan at the CDR3 end, a read error is likely. The DNA is left out, because the CDR3 cannot be placed on it with certainty; the CDR3 is given as TCRdb lists it. This rearrangement joins TRBV12-3 or TRBV12-4 to TRBJ2-5; the D call TRBD1 from the table was never checked on the DNA. Both ends counted, the CDR3 spans 20 residues. The CDR3 reads CASINRGLGRTPHVRAVLRA.

This clonotype was observed many times. The chain uses TRBV11-2 and TRBJ2-3; TRBD2 might be the D (5 bases). Trimming shortened V by 5 bases and J by 1 base, and 19 bases separated the two germline ends. The CDR3 sequence is 17 residues long. Germline CDR1 reads SGHAT; CDR2 reads FQNNGV. The CDR3, as DNA: TGTGCCAGCAGCGTTTTATTGGGTGGAGGACGCACAGATACGCAGTATTTT. Amino acid sequence: CASSVLLGGGRTDTQYF.

This clonotype was recorded only once. The CDR3 ends on some other residue instead of the conserved phenylalanine or tryptophan, so this is likely a read error. The limits of the CDR3 on the DNA are not certain, so only TCRdb's listed CDR3 is given. The chain carries TRBV24-1 and TRBJ2-7; the DNA was not used to check the table's D call, TRBD1. Including both end residues, the CDR3 is 16 amino acids long. Germline V CDR1 and CDR2: KGHDR, SFDVKD. This chain's CDR3 is CATSETGTVETQYFGS.

The rearrangement uses TRBV7-3 and TRBJ2-1, with 16 nucleotides matching TRBD2. Germline CDR1 reads SGHTA; CDR2 reads FQGTGA. CDR3 size: 19 residues. Trimming at V came to 5 bases and at J to 7 bases, leaving 14 bases not matched to a gene. The DNA for the CDR3 is TGTGCCAGCAGCACCTCCGGCGGGACTAGCGGGGGGGCTTTGAATGAGCAGTTCTTC. Amino acids: CASSTSGGTSGGALNEQFF.

This chain uses TRBV7-2 with TRBJ2-6; D is unclear. CDR3 size: 16 residues. From germline, CDR1 is SGHTA and CDR2 FQGNSA. V lost 0 bases to trimming and J lost 4 bases, with 10 bases between them. CDR3 protein: CASSLAVGFGANVLTF. The CDR3 nucleotides read TGTGCCAGCAGCTTAGCGGTCGGCTTCGGGGCCAACGTCCTGACTTTC.

This clonotype was detected many times. The gene calls are TRBV5-5 and TRBJ1-1, with D perhaps TRBD1 (5 bases). Germline V gene lookup returns CDR1 SGHKS and CDR2 YYEKEE (reference sequence). The V end lost 2 bases, the J end lost 5 bases, and 13 bases lay between the germline ends. CDR3 length: 14 residues. DNA for the CDR3: TGTGCCAGCAGCTTTTGGGGGGACGGAACTGAAGCTTTCTTT. It yields the protein CASSFWGDGTEAFF.

The table lists this clonotype with a few counts. CDR3 sequence reads: CASSVRRDQETQYF. CDR3 DNA sequence: TGTGCCAGCAGCGTCAGGCGGGATCAAGAGACCCAGTACTTC. The V gene is TRBV7-8, the J gene TRBJ2-5; weak D call: TRBD2 (6 bases). V was shortened by 5 bases and J by 2 bases, with 12 bases between the two germline ends. CDR1 is SGHVS, CDR2 FQNEAQ, per germline. This CDR3 contains 14 residues. Complete variable domain (other parts from reference TRBV7-8 and TRBJ2-5): GAGVSQSPRYKVAKRGQDVALRCDPISGHVSLFWYQQALGQGPEFLTYFQNEAQLDKSGLPSDRFFAERPEGSVSTLKIQRTQQEDSAVYLCASSVRRDQETQYFGPGTRLLVL.

On this clonotype: A read error may account for a junction end that differs from germline. V gene TRBV19 combines with J gene TRBJ2-7, with D tentatively TRBD2 (5 bases). The CDR3 is 16 residues long. Germline V gene sequence: CDR1 LNHDA, CDR2 SQIVND (reference sequence). For the CDR3, the DNA is TGTGCCAGTAGTATAGACTACACGGGGTATAATTCACCCCTCCACTTC. This gives the protein CASSIDYTGYNSPLHF.

The chain combines TRBV7-8 with TRBJ2-6; tentatively, D is TRBD1 (5 bases). The DNA matches TRBJ2-5 better at its end, which makes the J call doubtful. CDR3 length: 16 residues. Per the germline V gene, CDR1 is SGHVS and CDR2 is FQNEAQ. The CDR3 sequence: CASSLGPQEFQETQYF. The CDR3 nucleotides read TGTGCCAGCAGCTTAGGTCCACAGGAATTCCAAGAGACCCAGTACTTC.

V gene TRBV2 combines with J gene TRBJ2-2; perhaps TRBD1 as D (6 bases). V was trimmed by 3 bases and J by 0 bases, leaving 26 bases between them. The CDR3 spans 21 residues. The V gene's germline CDR1 is SNHLY and CDR2 FYNNEI. The CDR3 bases are TGTGCCAGCAGTGAGGTCCCTAGGCAGGGGAGTAGAAGGCCGAACACCGGGGAGCTGTTTTTT. This encodes CASSEVPRQGSRRPNTGELFF.

The chain uses TRBV7-2 and TRBJ2-5, with TRBD2 matching over 13 bases. V was clipped by 5 bases and J by 2 bases; unmatched bases: 8. This CDR3 contains 17 residues. The V gene's germline CDR1 is SGHTA and CDR2 FQGNSA. This CDR3 reads CASSLGTSGTLQETQYF. CDR3 bases: TGTGCCAGCAGCCTTGGGACTAGCGGGACCTTACAAGAGACCCAGTACTTC. The full variable domain, in which reference TRBV7-2 and TRBJ2-5 provide the parts outside the CDR3, is GAGVSQSPSNKVTEKGKDVELRCDPISGHTALYWYRQSLGQGLEFLIYFQGNSAPDKSGLPSDRFSAERTGGSVSTLTIQRTQQEDSAVYLCASSLGTSGTLQETQYFGPGTRLLVL.

Note on this clonotype: A junction boundary mismatches the germline segment, possibly from a read error. J is TRBJ2-2 and V is TRBV7-6; 8 nucleotides match TRBD1. The V gene's germline CDR1 is SGHVS and CDR2 FNYEAQ. The CDR3 sequence is 16 residues long. CDR3 amino acids: CASSFSTGAYTGELFF. The CDR3 DNA sequence: TGTGCTAGCAGCTTTTCGACAGGGGCTTACACCGGGGAGCTGTTTTTT.

The chain uses TRBV7-2 and TRBJ2-3; TRBD1 is a possible D gene (5 bases). The J call may be faulty, since TRBJ2-7 better matches the DNA end. The CDR3 loop spans 14 amino acids. Germline V gene sequence: CDR1 SGHTA, CDR2 FQGNSA. The CDR3 here is CASSKAVDTYEQYF. The DNA of the CDR3 is TGTGCCAGCAGCAAAGCCGTGGACACCTACGAGCAGTACTTC.

With regard to this clonotype: Because the CDR3 is missing its conserved closing phenylalanine or tryptophan, this is likely a read error. V gene TRBV7-3 combines with J gene TRBJ2-2; the D is unclear. Deletions cut 1 base from V and 3 bases from J, with 6 bases between. This CDR3 has 14 amino acids. Looked up from germline, CDR1 is SGHTA and CDR2 is FQGTGA. The CDR3 spells CASSLNQYTGELFL. The CDR3 DNA reads TGTGCCAGCAGCTTAAACCAGTACACCGGGGAGCTGTTTCTT.

There are a few counts of this clonotype. The rearrangement uses TRBV7-2 and TRBJ2-3; D is unclear. CDR1 and CDR2 from the germline V gene are SGHTA and FQGNSA. CDR3 length: 12 residues. V dropped 4 bases and J dropped 5 bases, with 7 bases sitting between them. This CDR3 reads CASSSVGDTQYF. CDR3 in DNA: TGTGCCAGCAGCTCAGTAGGAGATACGCAGTATTTT.